These T cell receptor beta chains were read from a single sample in a study of shared clonotypes between healthy human individuals. The method was immunoSEQ multiplex PCR; TCRdb's version includes in-frame clones alone and lacks a portion of them. The sample holds around 750,000 clones, around two thirds seen once. The specimen was memory CD4+ T cells sorted from blood. These TCRs come from a woman in her twenties or thirties in good health. CDR3s include the opening cysteine and the closing phenylalanine or tryptophan. A D gene is named only where the DNA matches it firmly. Size values are once, few and many counts, or a class for expanded clones, and some rows have none.

j_call cdr3_length d_call v_call clone_size cdr3_nt cdr3_aa
TRBJ2-5 14 . TRBV7-7 . TGTGCCAGCAGCCCGACGCATGCGGGGGAGACCCAGTACTTC CASSPTHAGETQYF
TRBJ2-2 15 TRBD1 TRBV19 . TGTGCCAGTAGTATTCAGGGGGTAGACACCGGGGAGCTGTTTTTT CASSIQGVDTGELFF
TRBJ2-1 14 TRBD2 TRBV2 . TGTGCCACCCGTACTAGCGGGGGTTACAATGAGCAGTTCTTC CATRTSGGYNEQFF
TRBJ1-1 15 . TRBV5-1 . TGCGCCAGCAGCGCCGAGACAGCCCTGAACACTGAAGCTTTCTTT CASSAETALNTEAFF
TRBJ2-5 14 TRBD1 TRBV5-1 . TGCGCCAGCAGCCTTACAGGGGGCGCAGAGACCCAGTACTTC CASSLTGGAETQYF
TRBJ2-5 12 TRBD2 TRBV19 . TGTGCCAGTTCTACTAGCGCCGAGACCCAGTACTTC CASSTSAETQYF
TRBJ1-2 14 TRBD1 TRBV2 few TGTGCCAGCAGTGCGGGACAGCTCTCAAATGGCTACACCTTC CASSAGQLSNGYTF
TRBJ1-4 13 TRBD1 TRBV6-5 few TGTGCCAGCAGAAGGACAGGGCATGAAAAACTGTTTTTT CASRRTGHEKLFF
TRBJ1-1 13 . TRBV6-5 . TGTGCCAGCAGGGGGAGATCGAAGGAAAAAGCTTTCTTT CASRGRSKEKAFF
TRBJ2-7 14 TRBD2 TRBV28 . TGTGCCAGCAGTGATAGCGGGAGCTCCTACGAGCAGTACTTC CASSDSGSSYEQYF
TRBJ2-1 16 . TRBV5-1 . TGCGCCAGCAGCTTGTCTTTAGACCTCTCCTACAATGAGCAGTTCTTC CASSLSLDLSYNEQFF
TRBJ2-7 15 . TRBV21-1 . TGTGCCAGCAGCAAATCGATACAGGTTTCCTACGAGCAGTACTTC CASSKSIQVSYEQYF
TRBJ1-1 15 TRBD1 TRBV19 . TGTGCCAGTAAGGGACAGGGTCGGATGAACACTGAAGCTTTCTTT CASKGQGRMNTEAFF
TRBJ1-5 13 . TRBV19 . TGTGCCAGTAGTTCACAGCTGGGTCAGCCCCAGCATTTT CASSSQLGQPQHF
TRBJ1-1 15 . TRBV11-2 once TGTGCCAGCAGCCCTATGAGAGGGGGGGACACTGAAGCTTTCTTT CASSPMRGGDTEAFF
TRBJ1-2 14 . TRBV5-1 . TGCGCCAGCAGCTTGGTAGCAGGGAGGTATGGCTACACCTTC CASSLVAGRYGYTF
TRBJ1-1 14 TRBD1 TRBV6-5 once TGTGCCAGCAGCTGGACAGGGGAACACTTAAGGGCTTTCTTT CASSWTGEHLRAFF
TRBJ1-2 13 . TRBV5-1 few TGCGCCAGCAGCTTGACAGGGTCCTATGGCTACACCTTC CASSLTGSYGYTF
TRBJ2-5 14 TRBD2 TRBV27 . TGTGCCAGCAGCCGTACTCGCGGGAGCGGGACCCAGTACTTC CASSRTRGSGTQYF
TRBJ2-2 15 . TRBV5-1 . TGCGCCAGCAGCTTGGCCTGGGAAGGGACCGGGGAGCTGTTTTTT CASSLAWEGTGELFF
TRBJ1-5 13 . TRBV6-1 few TGTGCCAGCAGTACCATTAGCAATCAGCCCCAGCATTTT CASSTISNQPQHF
TRBJ2-1 16 . TRBV19 . TGTGCCAGTAGTATAGTCCTACAGGGACCCTACAATGAGCAGTTCTTC CASSIVLQGPYNEQFF
TRBJ1-4 15 TRBD1 TRBV28 . TGTGCCAGCAGCTCCCAGGACAGGGCTAATGAAAAACTGTTTTTT CASSSQDRANEKLFF
TRBJ2-7 11 . TRBV27 few TGTGCCAGCAGTCTCACCTACGAGCAGTACTTC CASSLTYEQYF
TRBJ2-7 11 . TRBV18 . TGTGCCAGCTCACCCTCCCACGAGCAGTACTTC CASSPSHEQYF